Listed below are T cell receptor beta chains from one sample, sequenced in a study of cytomegalovirus exposure and HLA in healthy donors. Profiled with immunoSEQ multiplex PCR; TCRdb holds only in-frame clones, not every one. The sample holds 130,000 or so clones, about 79% seen once. Specimen: PBMCs. These receptors all come from a woman between 18 and 29 years old in good health and CMV-seropositive. The CDR3 runs from the conserved cysteine through the conserved F or W. The order of the fields is CDR3 length, V gene, J gene, CDR3 protein.

length: 17; V: TRBV28; J: TRBJ1-5; CDR3: CASSPPGDSFSNQPQHF
length: 11; V: TRBV7-2; J: TRBJ2-7; CDR3: CASSINYEQYF
length: 15; V: TRBV9; J: TRBJ2-5; CDR3: CASSVVGGGPETQYF
length: 14; V: TRBV11-3; J: TRBJ1-1; CDR3: CASSLSGVNTEAFF
length: 16; V: TRBV5-4; J: TRBJ1-3; CDR3: CASSLAGTNSGNTIYF
length: 15; V: TRBV5-1; J: TRBJ1-4; CDR3: CASSLATATNEKLFF
length: 15; V: TRBV9; J: TRBJ2-2; CDR3: CASSVAAGPTGELFF
length: 14; V: TRBV27; J: TRBJ1-2; CDR3: CASSLAFSGDGYTF
length: 19; V: TRBV11-3; J: TRBJ1-1; CDR3: CASSLDLRGQGANLTEAFF
length: 16; V: TRBV10-3; J: TRBJ1-5; CDR3: CAISESVGQGLQPQHF
length: 14; V: TRBV10-3; J: TRBJ1-2; CDR3: CAISDGGSVYGYTF
length: 14; V: TRBV11-2; J: TRBJ2-2; CDR3: CASSSGHLTGELFF
length: 15; V: TRBV2; J: TRBJ1-5; CDR3: CASTAYRVSDQPQHF
length: 15; V: TRBV6-1; J: TRBJ1-4; CDR3: CASSEVYLTNEKLFF
length: 13; V: TRBV7-9; J: TRBJ1-2; CDR3: CASNLQGAGGYTF
length: 13; V: TRBV28; J: TRBJ2-7; CDR3: CASVDRRSYEQYF
length: 16; V: TRBV5-1; J: TRBJ1-2; CDR3: CASSPIVRDSFYGYTF
length: 19; V: TRBV5-6; J: TRBJ2-1; CDR3: CASSPKGTSGGGSYNEQFF
length: 17; V: TRBV19; J: TRBJ2-3; CDR3: CASSISWGLAGTDTQYF
length: 15; V: TRBV18; J: TRBJ2-7; CDR3: CASSFTPQVTYEQYF
length: 15; V: TRBV11-2; J: TRBJ1-2; CDR3: CASSLDRDRGSGYTF
length: 19; V: TRBV7-2; J: TRBJ2-2; CDR3: CASSLEGLAVFVNTGELFF
length: 14; V: TRBV7-9; J: TRBJ1-6; CDR3: CASQGALGSSPLHF
length: 14; V: TRBV10-3; J: TRBJ2-2; CDR3: CAAHSGLLTGELFF
length: 16; V: TRBV18; J: TRBJ2-1; CDR3: CASSRYRTGVNNEQFF
length: 17; V: TRBV7-9; J: TRBJ1-1; CDR3: CASSGGGRDFLNTEAFF
length: 16; V: TRBV27; J: TRBJ2-7; CDR3: CASSLTLGTGAVEQYF
length: 15; V: TRBV5-4; J: TRBJ1-4; CDR3: CASSLGPGINEKLFF
length: 13; V: TRBV10-2; J: TRBJ2-7; CDR3: CASSEIPGAEQYF
length: 16; V: TRBV5-5; J: TRBJ1-5; CDR3: CASSLGTGDSNQPQHF
length: 13; V: TRBV19; J: TRBJ1-5; CDR3: CASSSGPGDPQHF
length: 14; V: TRBV10-3; J: TRBJ2-5; CDR3: CASSEDSAGATQYF
length: 16; V: TRBV5-6; J: TRBJ2-3; CDR3: CASSSEIQGTTDTQYF
length: 15; V: TRBV11-2; J: TRBJ1-1; CDR3: CASSPRRVLDTEAFF
length: 15; V: TRBV4-1; J: TRBJ2-7; CDR3: CASSLRTPGTYEQYF
length: 14; V: TRBV4-1; J: TRBJ2-7; CDR3: CASSQGDRTYEQYF
length: 15; V: TRBV30; J: TRBJ2-1; CDR3: CAWIPREGRSNEQFF
length: 15; V: TRBV6-5; J: TRBJ1-2; CDR3: CASSYDDGGGNGYTF
length: 14; V: TRBV25-1; J: TRBJ2-1; CDR3: CASNRDTTHNEQFF
length: 13; V: TRBV10-2; J: TRBJ2-5; CDR3: CASSEYTQETQYF
length: 14; V: TRBV4-2; J: TRBJ2-3; CDR3: CASSQDWSGDTQYF
length: 15; V: TRBV10-3; J: TRBJ1-2; CDR3: CAINPTGGSNYGYTF
length: 13; V: TRBV5-4; J: TRBJ2-7; CDR3: CASSPWPADEQYF
length: 14; V: TRBV7-3; J: TRBJ1-1; CDR3: CASSLGGPGTEAFF
length: 13; V: TRBV5-4; J: TRBJ2-5; CDR3: CASSSQGQETQYF
length: 15; V: TRBV25-1; J: TRBJ2-7; CDR3: CASSERGTGGNEQYF